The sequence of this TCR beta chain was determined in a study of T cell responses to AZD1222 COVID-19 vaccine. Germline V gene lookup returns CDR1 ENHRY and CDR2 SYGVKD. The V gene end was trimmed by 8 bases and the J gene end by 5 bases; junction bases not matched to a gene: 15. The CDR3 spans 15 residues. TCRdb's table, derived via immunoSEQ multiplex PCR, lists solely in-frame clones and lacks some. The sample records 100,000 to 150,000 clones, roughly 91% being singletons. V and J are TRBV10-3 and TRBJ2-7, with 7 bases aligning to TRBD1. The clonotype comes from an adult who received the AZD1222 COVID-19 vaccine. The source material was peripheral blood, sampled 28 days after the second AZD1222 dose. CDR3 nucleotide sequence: TGTGCCATCTCCCCACAACAGGGGATTATCCACGAGCAGTACTTC. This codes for CAISPQQGIIHEQYF.